The entry below describes one TCR beta chain. What it recognizes is unknown. The data were obtained in a study of CXCR3-negative and CXCR3-positive naive CD8 T cells. The study's findings and limits: The level of CXCR3 expression partially decreased after cryopreservation; the majority of assays used fresh PBMCs.

The germline gives CDR1 DFQATT, CDR2 SNEGSKA (reference sequence). The CDR3 spans 15 residues. Cells that were CD45RO-CCR7+CD27+CD95- constituted naive CD8+ T cells. UMI-tagged TRB cDNA libraries were built via 5' RACE. TCRdb derives one entry per CDR3 protein from the 5' RACE reads, leaving out DNA. In all, the sample yields fewer than 95,000 distinct CDR3 sequences. V is TRBV20-1 and J is TRBJ1-5. The receptor was isolated from a human donor in good health. Some clones in this sample may be carry-over from other donors' samples. Sequencing input: naive CXCR3- CD8+ T cells from blood. The subset denotes: CD45RO-CCR7+CD27+CD95- naive CD8+ T cells lacking CXCR3 (TNR3-). Here the CDR3 reads CSARRRGTPNQPQHF.